The rows below give T cell receptor beta chains drawn from one sample of a study of blood T cell repertoires in COVID-19. Profiled with immunoSEQ multiplex PCR; TCRdb holds only in-frame clones, not every one. The sample has 55,000 to 70,000 clones, about 80% seen once. Sequencing was performed on peripheral blood. The receptors come from an elderly woman with acute or convalescent COVID-19. Both conserved end residues are part of each CDR3. Each record gives: D gene, V gene, clone size, J gene, CDR3 protein, CDR3 DNA. D genes are given only for firm matches. Some rows have no size entry. The others give once, few or many, or a class for an expanded clone.

D gene: TRBD1; V gene: TRBV9; clone size: -; J gene: TRBJ1-3; CDR3 protein: CASSDRGAGVTGNTIYF; CDR3 DNA: TGTGCCAGCAGCGACAGGGGTGCAGGGGTAACTGGAAACACCATATATTTT
D gene: -; V gene: TRBV28; clone size: -; J gene: TRBJ1-3; CDR3 protein: CASSRRGALSGNTIYF; CDR3 DNA: TGTGCCAGCAGTCGTCGGGGGGCCCTCTCTGGAAACACCATATATTTT
D gene: -; V gene: TRBV28; clone size: -; J gene: TRBJ1-1; CDR3 protein: CASSLRGLGATEAFF; CDR3 DNA: TGTGCCAGCAGTTTAAGAGGCCTGGGGGCCACTGAAGCTTTCTTT
D gene: -; V gene: TRBV9; clone size: -; J gene: TRBJ1-5; CDR3 protein: CASSVDGSNQPQHF; CDR3 DNA: TGTGCCAGCAGCGTAGACGGGAGCAATCAGCCCCAGCATTTT
D gene: -; V gene: TRBV11-2; clone size: -; J gene: TRBJ1-1; CDR3 protein: CASSLFDSLNTEAFF; CDR3 DNA: TGTGCCAGCAGCTTATTTGACAGCCTGAACACTGAAGCTTTCTTT
D gene: -; V gene: TRBV7-9; clone size: -; J gene: TRBJ2-5; CDR3 protein: CASSSSWGGLSTQYF; CDR3 DNA: TGTGCCAGCAGCTCCTCGTGGGGAGGACTGAGCACCCAGTACTTC
D gene: -; V gene: TRBV7-2; clone size: -; J gene: TRBJ2-2; CDR3 protein: CASSLEPVVRGGELFF; CDR3 DNA: TGTGCCAGCAGCTTAGAGCCTGTAGTTAGGGGCGGGGAGCTGTTTTTT
D gene: -; V gene: TRBV7-2; clone size: -; J gene: TRBJ1-5; CDR3 protein: CASSPIGGQPQHF; CDR3 DNA: TGTGCCAGCAGCCCGATCGGGGGTCAGCCCCAGCATTTT
D gene: -; V gene: TRBV5-8; clone size: -; J gene: TRBJ2-7; CDR3 protein: CASSHDSSYEQYF; CDR3 DNA: TGTGCCAGCAGCCATGATAGCTCCTACGAGCAGTACTTC
D gene: -; V gene: TRBV6-2/TRBV6-3; clone size: -; J gene: TRBJ1-6; CDR3 protein: CASSYSTRNSPLHF; CDR3 DNA: TGTGCCAGCAGTTACTCAACTCGGAATTCACCCCTCCACTTT
D gene: -; V gene: TRBV5-1; clone size: -; J gene: TRBJ1-6; CDR3 protein: CASSVQPQENSPLHF; CDR3 DNA: TGCGCCAGCAGCGTGCAGCCCCAGGAAAATTCACCCCTCCACTTT
D gene: -; V gene: TRBV6-2/TRBV6-3; clone size: -; J gene: TRBJ2-2; CDR3 protein: CASSTTDTGELFF; CDR3 DNA: TGTGCCAGCAGTACAACAGACACCGGGGAGCTGTTTTTT
D gene: -; V gene: TRBV7-2; clone size: -; J gene: TRBJ1-1; CDR3 protein: CASSLVRSRNTEAFF; CDR3 DNA: TGTGCCAGCAGCTTAGTTCGTTCGAGGAACACTGAAGCTTTCTTT
D gene: TRBD1; V gene: TRBV5-1; clone size: -; J gene: TRBJ1-1; CDR3 protein: CASSEGTGVMNTEAFF; CDR3 DNA: TGCGCCAGCAGCGAGGGGACAGGGGTAATGAACACTGAAGCTTTCTTT
D gene: TRBD2; V gene: TRBV19; clone size: -; J gene: TRBJ2-5; CDR3 protein: CASSIWASGGGETQYF; CDR3 DNA: TGTGCCAGTAGTATATGGGCTAGCGGGGGGGGAGAGACCCAGTACTTC
D gene: -; V gene: TRBV11-2; clone size: -; J gene: TRBJ2-3; CDR3 protein: CASSLAGGSTDTQYF; CDR3 DNA: TGTGCCAGCAGCTTAGCGGGGGGCAGCACAGATACGCAGTATTTT
D gene: TRBD2; V gene: TRBV5-1; clone size: few; J gene: TRBJ2-7; CDR3 protein: CASSFRSGDEQYF; CDR3 DNA: TGCGCCAGCAGTTTTCGAAGCGGGGACGAGCAGTACTTC
D gene: -; V gene: TRBV30; clone size: -; J gene: TRBJ2-7; CDR3 protein: CAWSVRYEQYF; CDR3 DNA: TGTGCCTGGAGTGTCAGGTACGAGCAGTACTTC
D gene: TRBD1; V gene: TRBV2; clone size: -; J gene: TRBJ2-7; CDR3 protein: CASMEKGAVNLYEQYF; CDR3 DNA: TGTGCCAGCATGGAAAAGGGGGCCGTAAATCTCTACGAGCAGTACTTC
D gene: -; V gene: TRBV3-1/TRBV3-2; clone size: -; J gene: TRBJ2-7; CDR3 protein: CASTRHRAPYEQYF; CDR3 DNA: TGTGCCAGCACCCGACACAGGGCCCCCTACGAGCAGTACTTC
D gene: -; V gene: TRBV27; clone size: -; J gene: TRBJ2-1; CDR3 protein: CASSQMKGSSSYNEQFF; CDR3 DNA: TGTGCCAGCAGTCAGATGAAGGGGTCGAGCTCCTACAATGAGCAGTTCTTC
D gene: TRBD1; V gene: TRBV5-1; clone size: -; J gene: TRBJ2-7; CDR3 protein: CASSSQPGQGSYEQYF; CDR3 DNA: TGCGCCAGCAGCTCTCAACCGGGACAGGGATCCTACGAGCAGTACTTC
D gene: -; V gene: TRBV2; clone size: once; J gene: TRBJ1-4; CDR3 protein: CASSGVGWHGVEGEKLFF; CDR3 DNA: TGTGCCAGCAGTGGTGTAGGCTGGCACGGAGTTGAAGGTGAAAAACTGTTTTTT
D gene: TRBD1; V gene: TRBV28; clone size: -; J gene: TRBJ2-1; CDR3 protein: CASSLFGRAGGEQFF; CDR3 DNA: TGTGCCAGCAGTTTATTTGGCAGGGCAGGGGGTGAGCAGTTCTTC
D gene: -; V gene: TRBV9; clone size: -; J gene: TRBJ1-2; CDR3 protein: CASSAGGVNYGYTF; CDR3 DNA: TGTGCCAGCAGCGCGGGGGGAGTTAACTATGGCTACACCTTC
D gene: -; V gene: TRBV7-8; clone size: -; J gene: TRBJ2-6; CDR3 protein: CASSGRWGWGSGANVLTF; CDR3 DNA: TGTGCCAGCAGCGGACGTTGGGGCTGGGGCTCTGGGGCCAACGTCCTGACTTTC
D gene: TRBD1; V gene: TRBV20-1; clone size: once; J gene: TRBJ2-3; CDR3 protein: CSASPPTGFSTDTQYF; CDR3 DNA: TGCAGTGCTAGTCCGCCGACAGGGTTCAGCACAGATACGCAGTATTTT
D gene: TRBD1; V gene: TRBV5-1; clone size: -; J gene: TRBJ2-7; CDR3 protein: CASSLGDRGYEQYF; CDR3 DNA: TGCGCCAGCAGCTTGGGGGACAGGGGCTACGAGCAGTACTTC
D gene: TRBD1; V gene: TRBV5-1; clone size: -; J gene: TRBJ2-3; CDR3 protein: CASSKGQVASTDTQYF; CDR3 DNA: TGCGCCAGCAGCAAGGGACAGGTGGCTAGCACAGATACGCAGTATTTT
D gene: TRBD2; V gene: TRBV24-1; clone size: -; J gene: TRBJ2-1; CDR3 protein: CATSVPSGSSYNEQFF; CDR3 DNA: TGTGCCACCAGTGTACCTAGCGGGAGCTCCTACAATGAGCAGTTCTTC
D gene: -; V gene: TRBV7-3; clone size: -; J gene: TRBJ1-1; CDR3 protein: CASSLTLGAEAFF; CDR3 DNA: TGTGCCAGCAGCTTAACGCTGGGCGCTGAAGCTTTCTTT
D gene: -; V gene: TRBV28; clone size: -; J gene: TRBJ2-4; CDR3 protein: CASSPGRHHGAKNIQYF; CDR3 DNA: TGTGCCAGCAGCCCAGGGCGCCACCATGGGGCCAAAAACATTCAGTACTTC
D gene: -; V gene: TRBV29-1; clone size: few; J gene: TRBJ2-7; CDR3 protein: CSVVVSYEQYF; CDR3 DNA: TGCAGCGTTGTGGTCAGCTACGAGCAGTACTTC
D gene: TRBD1; V gene: TRBV28; clone size: -; J gene: TRBJ1-1; CDR3 protein: CASSSGQGGTEAFF; CDR3 DNA: TGTGCCAGCAGTTCGGGACAGGGCGGCACTGAAGCTTTCTTT
D gene: -; V gene: TRBV6-5; clone size: -; J gene: TRBJ2-1; CDR3 protein: CASRSTSYNEQFF; CDR3 DNA: TGTGCCAGCAGGAGTACCTCCTACAATGAGCAGTTCTTC
D gene: -; V gene: TRBV13; clone size: once; J gene: TRBJ2-3; CDR3 protein: CASSSTRGHTQYF; CDR3 DNA: TGTGCCAGCAGCTCAACGAGAGGCCATACGCAGTATTTT
D gene: -; V gene: TRBV28; clone size: -; J gene: TRBJ1-4; CDR3 protein: CASSLRGNEKLFF; CDR3 DNA: TGTGCCAGCAGTTTAAGAGGAAATGAAAAACTGTTTTTT
D gene: TRBD1; V gene: TRBV7-9; clone size: few; J gene: TRBJ1-2; CDR3 protein: CASSLGGQGGYTF; CDR3 DNA: TGTGCCAGCAGCTTAGGCGGACAGGGGGGCTACACCTTC
D gene: TRBD1; V gene: TRBV19; clone size: -; J gene: TRBJ1-3; CDR3 protein: CASRLSGGSGNTIYF; CDR3 DNA: TGTGCCAGCCGATTATCAGGGGGCTCTGGAAACACCATATATTTT
D gene: -; V gene: TRBV29-1; clone size: -; J gene: TRBJ2-3; CDR3 protein: CSVYTQTQYF; CDR3 DNA: TGCAGCGTTTATACACAAACGCAGTATTTT
D gene: TRBD1; V gene: TRBV6-5; clone size: -; J gene: TRBJ2-3; CDR3 protein: CASSQGDRNTDTQYF; CDR3 DNA: TGTGCCAGCAGTCAGGGGGACAGAAACACAGATACGCAGTATTTT
D gene: -; V gene: TRBV6-5; clone size: -; J gene: TRBJ1-5; CDR3 protein: CATHRVLNQPQHF; CDR3 DNA: TGTGCCACGCACAGGGTTTTGAATCAGCCCCAGCATTTT
D gene: TRBD1; V gene: TRBV28; clone size: -; J gene: TRBJ2-7; CDR3 protein: CASRTGTGEQYF; CDR3 DNA: TGTGCCAGCAGAACAGGGACAGGGGAGCAGTACTTC
D gene: -; V gene: TRBV7-9; clone size: few; J gene: TRBJ2-7; CDR3 protein: CASEMTGTYEQYF; CDR3 DNA: TGTGCCAGCGAAATGACAGGAACCTACGAGCAGTACTTC
D gene: -; V gene: TRBV21-1; clone size: -; J gene: TRBJ2-2; CDR3 protein: CASSKGGLEDTGELFF; CDR3 DNA: TGTGCCAGCAGCAAGGGGGGACTAGAGGACACCGGGGAGCTGTTTTTT
D gene: TRBD1; V gene: TRBV5-1; clone size: -; J gene: TRBJ1-4; CDR3 protein: CASTPGTGNEKLFF; CDR3 DNA: TGCGCCAGCACCCCCGGGACAGGGAATGAAAAACTGTTTTTT
D gene: -; V gene: TRBV30; clone size: once; J gene: TRBJ1-6; CDR3 protein: CAWKHLNSPLHF; CDR3 DNA: TGTGCCTGGAAGCACCTTAATTCACCCCTCCACTTT
D gene: -; V gene: TRBV12-5; clone size: -; J gene: TRBJ2-1; CDR3 protein: CASGRRDRAYNEQFF; CDR3 DNA: TGTGCTAGTGGTAGGCGTGACAGAGCCTACAATGAGCAGTTCTTC
D gene: TRBD1; V gene: TRBV28; clone size: -; J gene: TRBJ1-2; CDR3 protein: CASSASGTGRRGYTF; CDR3 DNA: TGTGCCAGCAGCGCCTCCGGGACAGGGCGGCGTGGCTACACCTTC
D gene: -; V gene: TRBV2; clone size: -; J gene: TRBJ1-2; CDR3 protein: CASSEVPLFVYANYGYTF; CDR3 DNA: TGTGCCAGCAGTGAGGTCCCCCTATTTGTTTATGCTAACTATGGCTACACCTTC
D gene: TRBD2; V gene: TRBV10-2; clone size: -; J gene: TRBJ2-1; CDR3 protein: CASRGPLAGRGHEQFF; CDR3 DNA: TGCGCCAGCAGAGGACCCTTAGCGGGCCGAGGGCATGAGCAGTTCTTC
D gene: TRBD2; V gene: TRBV11-2; clone size: -; J gene: TRBJ2-1; CDR3 protein: CASSTGLAVGNEQFF; CDR3 DNA: TGTGCCAGCAGCACGGGACTAGCGGTGGGCAATGAGCAGTTCTTC